These 28 T cell receptor beta chains were sequenced from one sample in a study of blood T cell repertoires in COVID-19. Using immunoSEQ multiplex PCR, the repertoire was profiled, and TCRdb retains in-frame clones only, with some absent. The table shows about 140,000 clones, with about 79% occurring only once. The sequenced sample was peripheral blood. The receptors shown here come from a man aged 55 to 70 with active or convalescent COVID-19.

There are many counts of this clone. The chain employs TRBV19 and TRBJ2-5, with 10 bases aligning to TRBD2. This CDR3 spans 17 amino acids. The trim removed 3 bases at V and 5 bases at J, leaving 12 bases unmatched. Germline assignment: CDR1 LNHDA and CDR2 SQIVND (reference sequence). DNA for the CDR3: TGTGCCAGTAGTATCAGCGGGGGGGTCTTGGGGTCGGAGACCCAGTACTTC. Translation: CASSISGGVLGSETQYF. Full variable domain (outside the CDR3, taken from reference TRBV19 and TRBJ2-5): DGGITQSPKYLFRKEGQNVTLSCEQNLNHDAMYWYRQDPGQGLRLIYYSQIVNDFQKGDIAEGYSVSREKKESFPLTVTSAQKNPTAFYLCASSISGGVLGSETQYFGPGTRLLVL.

This clone has just one count. The genes are TRBV12-3 or TRBV12-4 and TRBJ1-2; no reliable D call. Trimming removed 3 bases from V and 3 bases from J, with 8 bases in between. The CDR3 sequence is 13 residues long. The CDR3 coding sequence is TGTGCCAGCAGTTTTGTTGTAGACTATGGCTACACCTTC. The encoded protein is CASSFVVDYGYTF.

The chain uses TRBV12-5 and TRBJ1-1, with 8 positions matching TRBD1. The germline gives CDR1 LGHNT, CDR2 FRNRAP. The trim removed 0 bases at V and 3 bases at J, leaving 12 bases unmatched. The length of the CDR3 is 18 residues. CDR3 loop: CASGLVRLNRGRYTEAFF. The CDR3 nucleotides read TGTGCTAGTGGTTTGGTCCGATTAAACAGGGGGAGGTACACTGAAGCTTTCTTT.

The chain employs TRBV6-5 and TRBJ1-2; D remains ambiguous. The CDR3 runs to 13 residues. In germline, CDR1 is MNHEY, CDR2 SVGAGI. Trimming cost V 8 bases and J 8 bases, with 18 bases left between them. CDR3 DNA sequence: TGTGCCAGCCGAGCAGGTCAGGCCTCGGGCTACACCTTC. Translating it yields CASRAGQASGYTF.

The chain couples TRBV6-6 to TRBJ2-1; TRBD2 agrees at 11 bases. Trimming took 6 bases from V and 6 from J; bases not matched to a gene: 10. Germline CDR1 and CDR2: MNHNY and SVGAGI (reference sequence). CDR3 length equals 16 residues. The CDR3 sequence: CASRDHSGRASNEQFF. In DNA form, the CDR3 reads TGTGCCAGCAGAGACCATAGCGGGAGGGCCTCCAATGAGCAGTTCTTC.

As to this clone: The same CDR3 arises from other DNA sequences in this sample as well. The chain has TRBV4-1 and TRBJ2-1; 7 positions agree with TRBD1. The CDR3 is made up of 15 amino acids. Germline V gives CDR1 MGHRA, CDR2 YSYEKL. After removal of 0 bases from V and 3 bases from J, the junction contained 2 bases not matched to a gene. CDR3 in amino acids: CASSQDPGGYNEQFF. In nucleotides, the CDR3 is TGCGCCAGCAGCCAAGATCCAGGGGGCTACAATGAGCAGTTCTTC.

The chain links TRBV24-1 to TRBJ2-3, with TRBD2 matching over 14 bases. J was trimmed by 1 base and V by 4 bases; bases with no gene match: 9. This CDR3 comprises 19 residues. Germline CDR1 and CDR2: KGHDR and SFDVKD. CDR3 residues: CATSDPGGLAGVGTDTQYF. In DNA, the CDR3 is TGTGCCACCAGTGACCCCGGGGGACTAGCGGGAGTCGGCACAGATACGCAGTATTTT.

This clone has more than one count but fewer than ten. This sequence joins TRBV14 and TRBJ1-1; no definite D call. Germline CDR1 reads SGHDN; CDR2 reads FVKESK. Trimming left V 2 bases short and J 6 bases short, with 16 bases between. The CDR3 contains 15 residues. The CDR3 DNA sequence: TGTGCCAGCAGCCAAAAGGTCGAGGGCATCGCTGAAGCTTTCTTT. Protein product: CASSQKVEGIAEAFF.

The V and J genes are TRBV6-6 and TRBJ2-7; a possible D gene is TRBD2 (5 bases). The CDR3 has 16 residues. V dropped 2 bases and J dropped 4 bases, with 18 bases sitting between them. CDR1 and CDR2 from the germline V gene are MNHNY and SVGAGI (reference sequence). The CDR3 region is CASSYQRTQEGYEQYV. CDR3 bases: TGTGCCAGCAGTTACCAAAGGACTCAGGAAGGTTACGAGCAGTACGTC.

V gene TRBV14 combines with J gene TRBJ1-6; unclear D gene. CDR1 and CDR2 from the germline V gene are SGHDN and FVKESK. This CDR3 has 13 residues. V lost 1 base and J lost 10, with 8 bases in between. The CDR3 bases are TGTGCCAGCAGCCAAGCCGGGAGATCACCCCTCCACTTT. Its translation is CASSQAGRSPLHF.

This clone occurred a few times. The chain employs TRBV4-1 and TRBJ1-2; D unclear. Looked up from germline, CDR1 is MGHRA and CDR2 is YSYEKL. V was shortened by 1 base and J by 3 bases, with 6 bases between the two germline ends. This CDR3 has 13 residues. CDR3 sequence reads: CASSQVPDYGYTF. The CDR3 DNA sequence: TGCGCCAGCAGCCAAGTTCCGGACTATGGCTACACCTTC.

This clone came up many times. Other DNA sequences in this specimen translate into the identical CDR3. The chain is built from TRBV4-3 and TRBJ2-3, with D perhaps TRBD1 (6 bases). Germline CDR1 LGHNA, CDR2 YSLEER. Trimming shortened V by 3 bases and J by 5 bases, and 9 bases separated the two germline ends. The CDR3 has 13 amino acids. This CDR3 reads CASSQDRVDTQYF. The CDR3, as DNA: TGCGCCAGCAGCCAGGACAGAGTAGATACGCAGTATTTT.

CDR3 DNA sequence: TGTGCCAGCAGCGAGGCCCGGGGGGCTTTGAACACTGAAGCTTTCTTT. Amino acids: CASSEARGALNTEAFF. V and J are TRBV7-9 and TRBJ1-1; D is perhaps TRBD1 (6 bases). V was clipped by 5 bases and J by 0 bases, with 16 bases between them. The V gene's germline CDR1 is SEHNR and CDR2 FQNEAQ (reference sequence). The CDR3 sequence is 16 residues long.

This chain joins TRBV9 and TRBJ1-6; D uncertain. V lost 3 bases, J lost 3 bases, and 7 bases lay in between. The CDR3 sequence is 14 residues long. Germline V gene data show CDR1 as SGDLS and CDR2 as YYNGEE. The CDR3 protein is CASSASGYNSPLHF. The CDR3 bases are TGTGCCAGCAGCGCCTCAGGCTATAATTCACCCCTCCACTTT.

This clone was picked up one time. This rearrangement joins TRBV24-1 to TRBJ1-1; unclear D gene. This CDR3 comprises 12 residues. Trimming stripped 3 bases from V and 7 bases from J, with 8 bases between. The germline V gene encodes CDR1 KGHDR and CDR2 SFDVKD. The CDR3 sequence is CATSDRRGEAFF. CDR3 sequence (DNA): TGTGCCACCAGTGATCGCCGGGGTGAAGCTTTCTTT.

The genes are TRBV5-4 and TRBJ2-2; 7 nucleotides align to TRBD1. The length of the CDR3 is 15 residues. Germline values: CDR1 SGHNT, CDR2 YYREEE (reference sequence). V shed 3 bases, J shed 6 bases, and the junction held 8 bases outside the gene matches. For the CDR3, the DNA is TGTGCCAGCAGCTGGGAGACAGGGAGAGCCGGGGAGCTGTTTTTT. Translating it yields CASSWETGRAGELFF.

The chain joins TRBV11-2 to TRBJ2-7; no definite D call. CDR3 size: 19 residues. V lost 5 bases, J lost 5 bases, and 31 bases lay in between. Looked up from germline, CDR1 is SGHAT and CDR2 is FQNNGV. This CDR3 is CASSTKTGYTPYDLDEQYF. The CDR3 nucleotides are TGTGCCAGCAGCACCAAGACTGGATATACGCCCTACGATCTGGACGAGCAGTACTTC.

This chain joins TRBV11-3 and TRBJ2-2; 7 bases are shared with TRBD2. The length of the CDR3 is 17 residues. Germline V gene data show CDR1 as SGHNT and CDR2 as YENEEA. V lost 4 bases, J lost 1 base, and 9 bases stayed unmatched. The CDR3 DNA is TGTGCCAGCAGCTCAAGAGCGGGACTAAGGAACACCGGGGAGCTGTTTTTT. Protein product: CASSSRAGLRNTGELFF.

The rearrangement uses TRBV6-5 and TRBJ2-7; tentatively, D is TRBD2 (7 bases). Per the germline V gene, CDR1 is MNHEY and CDR2 is SVGAGI. The V gene lost 1 base and the J gene lost 6 bases, with 16 bases spanning the gap. The CDR3 covers 15 residues. The CDR3 nucleotides are TGTGCCAGCAGTTACTTCGGGGGGCGAGATCGCGAGCAGTACTTC. Protein: CASSYFGGRDREQYF.

DNA for the CDR3: TGCGCCAGCACCATCCAGGGACAAGGGGTTGGAGTGACTGAAGCTTTCTTT. Its translation: CASTIQGQGVGVTEAFF. V usage is TRBV10-2 and J usage is TRBJ1-1; the D gene is possibly TRBD1 (6 bases). The CDR3 has 17 amino acids. V was shortened by 7 bases and J by 5 bases, with 26 bases between the two germline ends. CDR1 and CDR2 (germline): WSHSY, SAAADI.

The chain has TRBV6-5 and TRBJ2-7, with TRBD1 matching over 8 bases. Germline V gene sequence: CDR1 MNHEY, CDR2 SVGAGI. The CDR3 covers 15 residues. The junction had 9 bases not matched to a gene; V was cut back by 8 bases and J by 0 bases. This CDR3 is CASRGGQESSYEQYF. In DNA form, the CDR3 reads TGTGCCAGCCGAGGGGGACAGGAGAGCTCCTACGAGCAGTACTTC.

V and J are TRBV6-5 and TRBJ1-3, with D maybe TRBD1 (6 bases). V was trimmed by 7 bases and J by 0 bases, leaving 13 bases between them. Germline values: CDR1 MNHEY, CDR2 SVGAGI. CDR3 length: 15 amino acids. CDR3 residues: CASTSGDNSGNTIYF. The CDR3 DNA is TGTGCCAGCACGTCAGGGGACAACTCTGGAAACACCATATATTTT.

The gene calls are TRBV6-6 and TRBJ1-2; D call uncertain. Trimming stripped 2 bases from V and 1 base from J, with 14 bases between. Germline CDR1 MNHNY, CDR2 SVGAGI (reference sequence). The CDR3 covers 16 residues. CDR3 residues: CASSYGVSGINYGYTF. In DNA form, the CDR3 reads TGTGCCAGCAGTTACGGCGTTTCGGGGATTAACTATGGCTACACCTTC.

J is TRBJ2-1 and V is TRBV5-1; D unresolved. Germline V gene data show CDR1 as SGHRS and CDR2 as YFSETQ. The CDR3 sequence is 16 residues long. V shed 1 base and J shed 1 base, with 12 bases lying between them. The CDR3 spells CASSLFGAESYNEQFF. The CDR3 region has the DNA TGCGCCAGCAGCTTGTTTGGAGCAGAGTCCTACAATGAGCAGTTCTTC.

This chain links TRBV4-1 with TRBJ1-6; 10 nucleotides align to TRBD1. The ends lost 5 bases at V and 8 bases at J; junction bases unmatched: 6. CDR3 length equals 15 residues. Germline V gives CDR1 MGHRA, CDR2 YSYEKL. CDR3 bases: TGCGCCAGCAGCAGTCACGGGACAGGGGATTCACCCCTCCACTTT. Its protein is CASSSHGTGDSPLHF.

This clone was found a few times. This chain joins TRBV24-1 and TRBJ1-2, with 9 bases aligning to TRBD1. CDR3 size: 14 residues. V lost 5 bases to trimming and J lost 7 bases; unmatched junction nucleotides: 7. Germline CDR1 is KGHDR and CDR2 is SFDVKD. CDR3 region: CATSAGTGKLGYTF. The CDR3 coding sequence is TGTGCCACCAGTGCCGGGACAGGGAAACTTGGCTACACCTTC.

The chain recombines TRBV19 with TRBJ2-6, with 10 bases that match TRBD1. Trimming cost V 4 bases and J 4 bases; bases outside gene matches: 7. Germline CDR1 is LNHDA and CDR2 is SQIVND (reference sequence). The CDR3 sequence is 17 residues long. The CDR3 DNA sequence: TGTGCCAGTAGTACCCCGGGACAGGGGATGGGGGCCAACGTCCTGACTTTC. Residues: CASSTPGQGMGANVLTF.

The chain has TRBV5-6 and TRBJ2-7, with 13 bases that match TRBD2. CDR3 length equals 12 residues. J was trimmed by 6 bases and V by 7 bases; bases with no gene match: 1. Per germline, CDR1 SGHDT and CDR2 YYEEEE. CDR3 coding DNA: TGTGCCAGCGGACTAGCGGGAGCCGAGCAGTACGTC. This codes for CASGLAGAEQYV.